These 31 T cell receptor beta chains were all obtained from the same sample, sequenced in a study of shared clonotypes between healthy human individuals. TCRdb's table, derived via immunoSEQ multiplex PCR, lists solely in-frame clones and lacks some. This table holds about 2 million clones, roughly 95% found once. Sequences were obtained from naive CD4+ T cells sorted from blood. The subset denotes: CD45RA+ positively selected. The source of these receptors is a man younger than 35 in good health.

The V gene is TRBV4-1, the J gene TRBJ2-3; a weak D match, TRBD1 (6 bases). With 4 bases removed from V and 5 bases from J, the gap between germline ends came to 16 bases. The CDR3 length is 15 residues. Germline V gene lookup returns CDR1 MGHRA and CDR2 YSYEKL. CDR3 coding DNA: TGCGCCAGCAGCCCTTCGCAGGGGATAATAGATACGCAGTATTTT. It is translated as CASSPSQGIIDTQYF.

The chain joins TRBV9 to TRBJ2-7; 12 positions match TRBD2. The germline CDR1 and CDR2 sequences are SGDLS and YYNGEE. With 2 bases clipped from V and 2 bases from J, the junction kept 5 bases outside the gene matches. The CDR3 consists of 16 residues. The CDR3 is CASSVGLAGSPYEQYF. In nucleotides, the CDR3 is TGTGCCAGCAGCGTCGGACTAGCGGGATCACCCTACGAGCAGTACTTC.

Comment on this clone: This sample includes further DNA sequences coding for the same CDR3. The CDR3 DNA is TGTGCCAGCAGTTTGACAGGGGGTAATGAAAAACTGTTTTTT. Translated, it gives CASSLTGGNEKLFF. The chain couples TRBV28 to TRBJ1-4; 9 positions match TRBD1. V lost 3 bases and J lost 4; bases outside the gene matches: 0. This CDR3 has 14 residues. Germline CDR1 is MDHEN and CDR2 is SYDVKM.

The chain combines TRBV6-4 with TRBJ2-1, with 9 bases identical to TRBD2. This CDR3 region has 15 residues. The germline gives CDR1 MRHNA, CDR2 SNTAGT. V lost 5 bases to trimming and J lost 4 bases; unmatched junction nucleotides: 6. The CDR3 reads CASSRGLAGYNEQFF. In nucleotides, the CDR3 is TGTGCCAGCAGTAGGGGACTAGCAGGGTACAATGAGCAGTTCTTC.

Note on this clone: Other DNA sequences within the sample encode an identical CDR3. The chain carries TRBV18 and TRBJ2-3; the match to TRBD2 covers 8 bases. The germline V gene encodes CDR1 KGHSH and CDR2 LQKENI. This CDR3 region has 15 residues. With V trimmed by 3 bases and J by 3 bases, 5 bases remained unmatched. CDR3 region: CASSPTLAGTDTQYF. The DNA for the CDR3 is TGTGCCAGCTCACCCACGTTAGCGGGGACAGATACGCAGTATTTT. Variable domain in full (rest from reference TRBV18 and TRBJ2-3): NAGVMQNPRHLVRRRGQEARLRCSPMKGHSHVYWYRQLPEEGLKFMVYLQKENIIDESGMPKERFSAEFPKEGPSILRIQQVVRGDSAAYFCASSPTLAGTDTQYFGPGTRLTVL.

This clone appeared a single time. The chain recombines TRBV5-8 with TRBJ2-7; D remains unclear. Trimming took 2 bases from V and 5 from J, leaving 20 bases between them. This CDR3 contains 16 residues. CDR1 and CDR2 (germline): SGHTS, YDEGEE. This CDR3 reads CASSLSRMLAGDEQYF. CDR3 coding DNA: TGTGCCAGCAGCTTAAGTAGAATGCTCGCTGGGGACGAGCAGTACTTC. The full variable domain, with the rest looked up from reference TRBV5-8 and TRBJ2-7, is EAGVTQSPTHLIKTRGQQATLRCSPISGHTSVYWYQQALGLGLQFLLWYDEGEERNRGNFPPRFSGRQFPNYSSELNVNALELEDSALYLCASSLSRMLAGDEQYFGPGTRLTVT.

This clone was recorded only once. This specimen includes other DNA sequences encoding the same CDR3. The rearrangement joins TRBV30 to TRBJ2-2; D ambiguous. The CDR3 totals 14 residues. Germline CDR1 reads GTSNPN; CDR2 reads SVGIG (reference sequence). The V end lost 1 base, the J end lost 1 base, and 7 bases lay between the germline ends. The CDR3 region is CAWSGGMNTGELFF. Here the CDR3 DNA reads TGTGCCTGGAGTGGGGGAATGAACACCGGGGAGCTGTTTTTT.

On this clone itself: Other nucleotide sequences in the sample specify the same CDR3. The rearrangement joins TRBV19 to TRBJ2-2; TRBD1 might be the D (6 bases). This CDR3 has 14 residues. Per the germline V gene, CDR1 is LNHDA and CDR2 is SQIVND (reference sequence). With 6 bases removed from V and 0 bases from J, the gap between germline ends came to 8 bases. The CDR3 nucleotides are TGTGCCAGTAGCACAGGGTCGAACACCGGGGAGCTGTTTTTT. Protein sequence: CASSTGSNTGELFF.

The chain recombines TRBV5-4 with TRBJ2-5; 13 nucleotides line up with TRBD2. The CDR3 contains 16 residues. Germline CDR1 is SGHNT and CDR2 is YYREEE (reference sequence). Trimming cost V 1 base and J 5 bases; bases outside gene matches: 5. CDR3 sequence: CASSLRLAGGRETQYF. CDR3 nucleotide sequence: TGTGCCAGCAGCTTGCGACTAGCGGGAGGACGGGAGACCCAGTACTTC.

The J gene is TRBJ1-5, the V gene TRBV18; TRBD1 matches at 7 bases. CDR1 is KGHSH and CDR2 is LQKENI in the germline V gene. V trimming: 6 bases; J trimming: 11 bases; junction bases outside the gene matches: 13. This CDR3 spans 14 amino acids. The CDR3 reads CASSGASGGVAQHF. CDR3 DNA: TGTGCCAGCTCCGGGGCATCAGGGGGAGTCGCCCAGCATTTT.

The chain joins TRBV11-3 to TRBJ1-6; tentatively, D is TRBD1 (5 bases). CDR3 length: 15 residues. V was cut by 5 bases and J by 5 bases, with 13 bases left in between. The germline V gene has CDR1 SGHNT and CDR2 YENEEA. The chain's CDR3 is CASSRTPLNNSPLHF. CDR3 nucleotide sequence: TGTGCCAGCAGCAGGACACCCCTCAATAATTCACCCCTCCACTTT.

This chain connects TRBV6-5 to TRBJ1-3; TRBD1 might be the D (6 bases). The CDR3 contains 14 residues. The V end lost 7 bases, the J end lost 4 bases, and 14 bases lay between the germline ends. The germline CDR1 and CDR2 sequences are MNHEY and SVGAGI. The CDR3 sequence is CASMSGASGNTIYF. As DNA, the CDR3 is TGTGCCAGCATGTCGGGGGCTTCAGGAAACACCATATATTTT.

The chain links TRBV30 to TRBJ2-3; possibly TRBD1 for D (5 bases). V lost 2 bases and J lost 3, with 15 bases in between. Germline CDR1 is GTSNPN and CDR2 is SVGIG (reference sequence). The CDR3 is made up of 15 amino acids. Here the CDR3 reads CAWSTGRERTDTQYF. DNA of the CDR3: TGTGCCTGGAGTACGGGCAGGGAAAGGACAGATACGCAGTATTTT.

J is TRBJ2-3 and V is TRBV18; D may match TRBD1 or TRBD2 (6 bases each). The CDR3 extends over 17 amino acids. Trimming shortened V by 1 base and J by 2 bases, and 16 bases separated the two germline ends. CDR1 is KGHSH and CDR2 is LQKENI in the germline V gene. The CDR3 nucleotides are TGTGCCAGCTCACCACTTCCGGGGGCGGCTGTCACAGATACGCAGTATTTT. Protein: CASSPLPGAAVTDTQYF.

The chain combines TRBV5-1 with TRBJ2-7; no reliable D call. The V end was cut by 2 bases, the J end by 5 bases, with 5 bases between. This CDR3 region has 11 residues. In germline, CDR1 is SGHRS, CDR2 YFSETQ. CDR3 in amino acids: CASSFMDEQYF. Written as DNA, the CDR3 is TGCGCCAGCAGCTTTATGGACGAGCAGTACTTC.

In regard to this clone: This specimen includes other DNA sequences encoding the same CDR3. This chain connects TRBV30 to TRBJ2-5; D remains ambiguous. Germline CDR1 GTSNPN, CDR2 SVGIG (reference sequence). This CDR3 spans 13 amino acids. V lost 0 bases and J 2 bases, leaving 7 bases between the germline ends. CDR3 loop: CAWSVRTQETQYF. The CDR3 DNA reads TGTGCCTGGAGTGTACGAACGCAAGAGACCCAGTACTTC.

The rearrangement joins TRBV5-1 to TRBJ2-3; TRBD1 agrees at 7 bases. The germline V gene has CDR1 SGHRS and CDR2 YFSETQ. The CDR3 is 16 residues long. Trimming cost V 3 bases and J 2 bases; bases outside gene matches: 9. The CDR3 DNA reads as TGCGCCAGCAGCTCGGGACAGCTGATAGACACAGATACGCAGTATTTT. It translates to CASSSGQLIDTDTQYF.

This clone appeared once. The CDR3, as DNA: TGCGCCAGCGGGGGGCGTGTTCCAGATACGCAGTATTTT. Translated, it gives CASGGRVPDTQYF. The chain uses TRBV10-1 and TRBJ2-3; D may correspond to TRBD1 or TRBD2 (6 bases each). CDR3 length: 13 residues. Germline CDR1 reads WNHNN; CDR2 reads SYGVQD (reference sequence). The V end was cut by 8 bases, the J end by 4 bases, with 13 bases between.

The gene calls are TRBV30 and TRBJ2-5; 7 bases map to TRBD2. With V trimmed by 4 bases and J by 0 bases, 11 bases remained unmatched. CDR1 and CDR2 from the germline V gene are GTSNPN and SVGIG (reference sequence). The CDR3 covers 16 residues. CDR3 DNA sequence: TGTGCCTGGAATCTTCGGAGTAGCGGGTACCAAGAGACCCAGTACTTC. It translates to CAWNLRSSGYQETQYF. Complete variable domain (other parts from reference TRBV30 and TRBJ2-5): SQTIHQWPATLVQPVGSPLSLECTVEGTSNPNLYWYRQAAGRGLQLLFYSVGIGQISSEVPQNLSASRPQDRQFILSSKKLLLSDSGFYLCAWNLRSSGYQETQYFGPGTRLLVL.

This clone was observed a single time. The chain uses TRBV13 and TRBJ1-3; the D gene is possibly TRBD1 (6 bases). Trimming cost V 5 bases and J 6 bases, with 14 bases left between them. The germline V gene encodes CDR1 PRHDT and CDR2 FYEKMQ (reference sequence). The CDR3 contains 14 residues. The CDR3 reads CASSHRGGANTIYF. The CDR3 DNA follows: TGTGCCAGCAGCCACCGGGGGGGGGCAAACACCATATATTTT.

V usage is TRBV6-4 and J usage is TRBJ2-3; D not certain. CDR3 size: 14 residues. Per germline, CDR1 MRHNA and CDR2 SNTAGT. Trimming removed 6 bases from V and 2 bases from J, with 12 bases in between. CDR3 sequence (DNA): TGTGCCAGCAGACGGACCTACGACACAGATACGCAGTATTTT. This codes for CASRRTYDTDTQYF.

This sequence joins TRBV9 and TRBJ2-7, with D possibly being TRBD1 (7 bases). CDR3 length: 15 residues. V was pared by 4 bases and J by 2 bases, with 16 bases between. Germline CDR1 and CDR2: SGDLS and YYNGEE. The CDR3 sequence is CASSSGGSWTYEQYF. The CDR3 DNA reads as TGTGCCAGCAGCTCAGGGGGGAGTTGGACCTACGAGCAGTACTTC.

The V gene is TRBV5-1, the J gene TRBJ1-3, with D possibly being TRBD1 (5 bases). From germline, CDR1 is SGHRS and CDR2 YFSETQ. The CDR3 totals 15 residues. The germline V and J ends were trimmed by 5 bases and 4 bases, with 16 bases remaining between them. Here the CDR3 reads CASRDAGTGGNTIYF. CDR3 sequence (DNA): TGCGCCAGCAGAGACGCCGGGACTGGCGGAAACACCATATATTTT.

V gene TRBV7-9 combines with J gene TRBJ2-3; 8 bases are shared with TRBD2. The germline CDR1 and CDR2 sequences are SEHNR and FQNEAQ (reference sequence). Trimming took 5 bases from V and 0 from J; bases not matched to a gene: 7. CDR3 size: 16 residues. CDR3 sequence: CASSILSGTSTDTQYF. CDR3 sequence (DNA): TGTGCCAGCAGCATCCTTAGCGGGACTAGCACAGATACGCAGTATTTT.

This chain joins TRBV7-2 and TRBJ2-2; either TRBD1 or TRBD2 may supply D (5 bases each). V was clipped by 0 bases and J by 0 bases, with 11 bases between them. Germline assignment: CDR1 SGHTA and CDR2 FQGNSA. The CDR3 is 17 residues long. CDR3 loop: CASSLAQGRTNTGELFF. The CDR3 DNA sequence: TGTGCCAGCAGCTTAGCTCAGGGACGTACGAACACCGGGGAGCTGTTTTTT.

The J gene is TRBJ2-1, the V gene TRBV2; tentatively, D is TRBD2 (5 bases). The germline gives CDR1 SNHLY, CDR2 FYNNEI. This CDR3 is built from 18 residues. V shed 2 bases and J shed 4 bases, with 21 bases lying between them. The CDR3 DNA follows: TGTGCCAGCAGTGAACCCCCACCGCGGGCGCTATCGTACAATGAGCAGTTCTTC. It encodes CASSEPPPRALSYNEQFF.

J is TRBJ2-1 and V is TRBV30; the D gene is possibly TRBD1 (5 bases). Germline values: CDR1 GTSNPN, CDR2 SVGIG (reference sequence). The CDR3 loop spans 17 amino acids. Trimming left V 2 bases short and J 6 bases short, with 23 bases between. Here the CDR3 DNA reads TGTGCCTGGAGTCCAAGAAGGAGCCAGGGAAAGGGCAATGAGCAGTTCTTC. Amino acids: CAWSPRRSQGKGNEQFF.

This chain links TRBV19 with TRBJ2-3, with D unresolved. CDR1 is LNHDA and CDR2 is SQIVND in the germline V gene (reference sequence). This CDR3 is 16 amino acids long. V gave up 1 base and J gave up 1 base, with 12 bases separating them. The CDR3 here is CASSIVAQRGTDTQYF. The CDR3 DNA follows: TGTGCCAGTAGTATAGTGGCCCAACGAGGCACAGATACGCAGTATTTT.

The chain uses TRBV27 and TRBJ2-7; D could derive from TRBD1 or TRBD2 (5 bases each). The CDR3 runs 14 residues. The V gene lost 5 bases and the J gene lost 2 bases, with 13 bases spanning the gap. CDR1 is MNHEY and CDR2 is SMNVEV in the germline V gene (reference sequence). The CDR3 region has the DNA TGTGCCAGCAGTATCGGGACCGGGACCTACGAGCAGTACTTC. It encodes CASSIGTGTYEQYF.

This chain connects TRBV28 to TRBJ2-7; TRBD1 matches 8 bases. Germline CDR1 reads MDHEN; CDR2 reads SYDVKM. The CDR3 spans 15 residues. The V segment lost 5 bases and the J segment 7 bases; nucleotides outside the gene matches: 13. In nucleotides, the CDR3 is TGTGCCAGCAGTCGACCCCGGACAGGGTCATGGGAGCAGTACTTC. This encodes CASSRPRTGSWEQYF.

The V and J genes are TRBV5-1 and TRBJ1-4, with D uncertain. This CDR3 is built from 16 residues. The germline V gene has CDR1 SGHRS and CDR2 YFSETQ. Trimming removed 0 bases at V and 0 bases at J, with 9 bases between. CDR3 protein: CASSLGGFATNEKLFF. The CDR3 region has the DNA TGCGCCAGCAGCTTGGGAGGGTTTGCAACTAATGAAAAACTGTTTTTT.